These 22 T cell receptor beta chains came from one sample sequenced in a study of monozygotic twins with inflammatory bowel disease. TCRdb reprocessed the 5' RACE reads; each CDR3 protein has one entry and no DNA is given. The listing records more than 120,000 distinct CDR3 sequences. Material for sequencing was blood. Every receptor here comes from a human donor with ulcerative colitis or Crohn's disease, or a healthy co-twin of an affected twin (not recorded which).

The chain employs TRBV15 and TRBJ2-5. The length of the CDR3 is 13 residues. CDR1 LNHNV and CDR2 YYDKDF come from the germline V gene (reference sequence). The chain's CDR3 is CATSRGLQETQYF.

The V call is TRBV4-1, the J call TRBJ1-1; absent DNA, TCRdb's TRBD1 call cannot be checked. Germline lookup yields CDR1 MGHRA and CDR2 YSYEKL. CDR3 length: 19 residues. The CDR3 loop is CASSQAVWGQGAKNTEAFF.

The V gene is TRBV7-9, the J gene TRBJ2-6; TCRdb's D call, TRBD1, is unchecked because there is no DNA. The CDR3 runs 15 residues. CDR1 SEHNR and CDR2 FQNEAQ come from the germline V gene (reference sequence). CDR3 sequence reads: CASGWDTIGANVLTF.

The V call is TRBV7-2, the J call TRBJ1-4; TCRdb selects TRBD1, and the lack of DNA leaves this call unchecked. Germline values: CDR1 SGHTA, CDR2 FQGNSA. The CDR3 loop spans 15 amino acids. The CDR3 sequence is CASSLLGRTNEKLFF.

The chain joins TRBV30 to TRBJ2-7; absent DNA, TCRdb's TRBD1 call cannot be checked. There are 12 residues in the CDR3. Per germline, CDR1 GTSNPN and CDR2 SVGIG (reference sequence). The CDR3 is CASSVDRYEQYF.

The chain combines TRBV12-3 or TRBV12-4 with TRBJ2-2; checking the TCRdb D call of TRBD1 is not possible without DNA. CDR3 length: 15 amino acids. CDR3 region: CASRRTGASTGELFF.

This chain links TRBV6-2 or TRBV6-3 with TRBJ2-5; the D call of TRBD2 rests on TCRdb alone, since no DNA is present to check it. The CDR3 loop spans 14 amino acids. Germline V gene lookup returns CDR1 MNHEY and CDR2 SVGEGT. This CDR3 is CASSPGTSVETQYF.

The chain joins TRBV5-1 to TRBJ2-7; TCRdb selects TRBD1, and the lack of DNA leaves this call unchecked. Germline V CDR1 and CDR2: SGHRS, YFSETQ. The CDR3 sequence is 14 residues long. The CDR3 is CASSIGQGKGEQYF.

The chain employs TRBV5-1 and TRBJ1-3. The CDR3 is made up of 12 amino acids. Germline CDR1 reads SGHRS; CDR2 reads YFSETQ. The CDR3 sequence: CASHRTGNTIYF.

The chain combines TRBV4-1 with TRBJ1-1. Germline V gene sequence: CDR1 MGHRA, CDR2 YSYEKL. This CDR3 contains 16 residues. The CDR3 sequence: CASSLPEGQRNTEAFF.

The CDR3 protein is CTSSRSDSGGANEQFF. The rearrangement uses TRBV3-1 and TRBJ2-1; the D call from TCRdb, TRBD2, cannot be confirmed without DNA. The CDR3 is 16 residues long. CDR1 LGHDT and CDR2 YNNKEL come from the germline V gene (reference sequence).

V usage is TRBV29-1 and J usage is TRBJ2-1. The CDR3 is made up of 13 amino acids. Germline assignment: CDR1 SQVTM and CDR2 ANQGSEA. The CDR3 region is CSVDKGGVNEQFF.

This rearrangement joins TRBV15 to TRBJ1-4. Germline values: CDR1 LNHNV, CDR2 YYDKDF (reference sequence). This CDR3 has 16 residues. The CDR3: CATSPSESVRGEKLFF.

The V gene is TRBV29-1, the J gene TRBJ2-5; TCRdb calls TRBD1, which cannot be checked without DNA. CDR1 is SQVTM and CDR2 is ANQGSEA in the germline V gene. The CDR3 has 12 amino acids. CDR3 residues: CSVHRGGETQYF.

The chain has TRBV12-3 or TRBV12-4 and TRBJ1-4; TCRdb names TRBD1, which stays unverified in the absence of DNA. The CDR3 contains 16 residues. The CDR3 spells CASSSRLGTHYEKLFF.

The chain uses TRBV7-2 and TRBJ2-1; the D call of TRBD1 rests on TCRdb alone, since no DNA is present to check it. CDR3 length: 14 residues. Germline V gives CDR1 SGHTA, CDR2 FQGNSA. CDR3 loop: CASSTMTVNNEQFF. Complete variable domain (other parts from reference TRBV7-2 and TRBJ2-1): GAGVSQSPSNKVTEKGKDVELRCDPISGHTALYWYRQSLGQGLEFLIYFQGNSAPDKSGLPSDRFSAERTGGSVSTLTIQRTQQEDSAVYLCASSTMTVNNEQFFGPGTRLTVL.

The chain has TRBV7-3 and TRBJ1-1. Germline V gene lookup returns CDR1 SGHTA and CDR2 FQGTGA. The CDR3 sequence is 15 residues long. The CDR3 loop is CASSLDVGGNTEAFF.

The chain is built from TRBV20-1 and TRBJ2-5. Germline CDR1 is DFQATT and CDR2 is SNEGSKA (reference sequence). The CDR3 has 13 residues. CDR3 region: CSAIEQTRKTQYF.

The rearrangement joins TRBV20-1 to TRBJ2-5. Germline CDR1 DFQATT, CDR2 SNEGSKA (reference sequence). CDR3 length equals 14 residues. The CDR3 protein is CSARDPHRGETQYF.

The chain combines TRBV2 with TRBJ1-2; TCRdb calls TRBD1, which cannot be checked without DNA. Germline lookup yields CDR1 SNHLY and CDR2 FYNNEI. The CDR3 is 11 amino acids. The CDR3 region is CAGMGDYGYTF.

The chain's CDR3 is CASSSTRTRYNEQFF. The chain recombines TRBV11-2 with TRBJ2-1; the D gene TCRdb calls, TRBD2, cannot be checked with no DNA. The CDR3 sequence is 15 residues long. Germline V gene data show CDR1 as SGHAT and CDR2 as FQNNGV. The full variable domain, its missing parts supplied by reference TRBV11-2 and TRBJ2-1, is EAGVAQSPRYKIIEKRQSVAFWCNPISGHATLYWYQQILGQGPKLLIQFQNNGVVDDSQLPKDRFSAERLKGVDSTLKIQPAKLEDSAVYLCASSSTRTRYNEQFFGPGTRLTVL.

This rearrangement joins TRBV7-9 to TRBJ2-7. The CDR3 is 13 residues long. The germline gives CDR1 SEHNR, CDR2 FQNEAQ (reference sequence). The CDR3 sequence: CASSVGNSYEQYF.